A selection of T cell receptor beta chains follows, all from one sample in a study of OX40 agonist ivuxolimab in advanced cancers. Assay: immunoSEQ multiplex PCR; the TCRdb copy retains only in-frame clones and omits some. The data contain about 110,000 clones, around nine tenths of them singletons. Specimen: CD4+ or CD8+ T cells sorted from blood, collected in a trial of the OX40 agonist ivuxolimab. All receptors derive from an adult with an advanced solid tumor such as melanoma, head and neck, liver or kidney cancer. CDR3s include the opening cysteine and the closing phenylalanine or tryptophan. The order of the fields is V gene, D gene, J gene, clone size, CDR3 protein, CDR3 DNA. A D gene is named only where the DNA matches it firmly. Clone size is given for some rows only: seen once, a few or many times, or a class if the clone is expanded.

TRBV6-5	.	TRBJ1-4	once	CASSPGPTREKLFF	TGTGCCAGCTCACCGGGCCCGACCCGGGAAAAACTGTTTTTT
TRBV4-3	.	TRBJ2-7	.	CASSQQVRIDGTYEQYF	TGCGCCAGCAGCCAACAGGTGCGTATCGACGGAACCTACGAGCAGTACTTC
TRBV10-3	TRBD1	TRBJ1-1	.	CAIRQGASTEAFF	TGTGCCATCCGACAGGGGGCGAGCACTGAAGCTTTCTTT
TRBV2	.	TRBJ1-6	.	CASRTGYHSPLHF	TGTGCCAGCAGGACAGGTTATCATTCACCCCTCCACTTT
TRBV5-4	TRBD1	TRBJ1-1	.	CASSLGGTGRFRAFF	TGTGCCAGCAGCTTGGGGGGGACAGGGAGGTTTAGAGCTTTCTTT
TRBV9	TRBD1	TRBJ2-1	.	CASSATGTGVGNEQFF	TGTGCCAGCAGCGCAACCGGGACAGGGGTGGGGAATGAGCAGTTCTTC
TRBV19	.	TRBJ2-6	once	CASTPSGANVLTF	TGTGCCAGTACCCCCTCTGGGGCCAACGTCCTGACTTTC
TRBV2	.	TRBJ1-5	.	CASSDNGDQPQHF	TGTGCCAGCAGTGACAACGGAGATCAGCCCCAGCATTTT
TRBV7-8	.	TRBJ1-1	.	CASSLSTDTNTEAFF	TGTGCCAGCAGCCTGTCGACAGATACGAACACTGAAGCTTTCTTT
TRBV27	TRBD2	TRBJ2-6	.	CASSLWGGGVLSGANVLTF	TGTGCCAGCAGTTTATGGGGCGGGGGGGTACTCTCTGGGGCCAACGTCCTGACTTTC
TRBV5-1	TRBD1	TRBJ2-5	.	CASSLAGGVETQYF	TGCGCCAGCAGCTTGGCAGGGGGCGTGGAGACCCAGTACTTC
TRBV7-2	.	TRBJ1-5	.	CASSLGTGINQPQHF	TGTGCCAGCAGCTTAGGGACGGGCATTAATCAGCCCCAGCATTTT
TRBV7-2	TRBD2	TRBJ2-5	.	CASSPPAGGPETQYF	TGTGCCAGCAGCCCCCCAGCGGGGGGGCCGGAGACCCAGTACTTC
TRBV7-9	TRBD1	TRBJ1-1	.	CASSLFSQGAEAFF	TGTGCCAGCAGCTTATTTTCGCAGGGGGCTGAAGCTTTCTTT